Detailed here is one TCR beta chain. This sample stems from a study of immune characterization of retroperitoneal liposarcoma. Germline assignment: CDR1 KGHDR and CDR2 SFDVKD. This CDR3 comprises 17 residues. V was clipped by 4 bases and J by 0 bases, with 12 bases between them. TCRdb reprocessed the PCR reads via MiXCR and lists one record per CDR3 protein. The sample contains roughly 8,200 distinct CDR3 sequences, around 40% of which appear only once. The sequence derives from a male donor with retroperitoneal liposarcoma. The sample consisted of tumor tissue. This chain joins TRBV24-1 and TRBJ2-6; D is unresolved. In DNA, the CDR3 is TGTGCCACCAGTGACAGTGGACGGTTCTCTGGGGCCAACGTCCTGACTTTC. This sequence encodes CATSDSGRFSGANVLTF.